A single sample is the source of the 9 T cell receptor beta chains below, sequenced in a study of CD8+ T cells in alopecia areata. The sequencing template was cDNA reverse transcribed from extracted RNA. Repertoires were generated with immunoSEQ multiplex PCR, while TCRdb's copy carries only in-frame clones and drops some. The sample carries 150,000 to 200,000 clones, around 55% recorded once. The sequenced sample consisted of CD4+ T cells sorted from blood. These receptors originate from a human donor in good health.

V usage is TRBV14 and J usage is TRBJ2-4, with unresolved D. Germline CDR1 and CDR2: SGHDN and FVKESK. CDR3 length equals 13 residues. Trimming cost V 6 bases and J 8 bases, with 14 bases left between them. CDR3 protein: CASSLSANDIQYF. In DNA form, the CDR3 reads TGTGCCAGCAGTCTTTCTGCGAACGACATTCAGTACTTC.

This clone was seen a handful of times. This chain links TRBV28 with TRBJ1-3, with D tentatively TRBD1 (6 bases). The CDR3 runs 14 residues. V was pared by 4 bases and J by 3 bases, with 10 bases between. From germline, CDR1 is MDHEN and CDR2 SYDVKM. The CDR3, as DNA: TGTGCCAGCAGTTCGAGGGGGTTTGGAAACACCATATATTTT. As protein: CASSSRGFGNTIYF. Drawing the rest from reference TRBV28 and TRBJ1-3, the complete variable domain is DVKVTQSSRYLVKRTGEKVFLECVQDMDHENMFWYRQDPGLGLRLIYFSYDVKMKEKGDIPEGYSVSREKKERFSLILESASTNQTSMYLCASSSRGFGNTIYFGEGSWLTVV.

The chain couples TRBV7-2 to TRBJ2-1; a possible D gene is TRBD2 (5 bases). Trimming removed 5 bases at V and 6 bases at J, with 11 bases between. CDR3 length: 13 amino acids. CDR1 is SGHTA and CDR2 is FQGNSA in the germline V gene. The CDR3 sequence: CASSRGPFNEQFF. CDR3 nucleotide sequence: TGTGCCAGCAGCCGGGGTCCTTTCAATGAGCAGTTCTTC. The complete variable domain, with remaining parts taken from reference TRBV7-2 and TRBJ2-1, reads GAGVSQSPSNKVTEKGKDVELRCDPISGHTALYWYRQSLGQGLEFLIYFQGNSAPDKSGLPSDRFSAERTGGSVSTLTIQRTQQEDSAVYLCASSRGPFNEQFFGPGTRLTVL.

This chain uses TRBV9 with TRBJ1-2, with TRBD1 identical over 7 bases. Germline V gene sequence: CDR1 SGDLS, CDR2 YYNGEE. This CDR3 is built from 13 residues. Trimming at V came to 0 bases and at J to 6 bases, leaving 2 bases not matched to a gene. The CDR3 bases are TGTGCCAGCAGCGTAGCGACAGGGAATGGCTACACCTTC. The encoded protein is CASSVATGNGYTF.

This chain joins TRBV5-4 and TRBJ1-2, with 8 bases lining up with TRBD1. V trimming: 6 bases; J trimming: 7 bases; junction bases outside the gene matches: 11. CDR3 size: 14 residues. Germline CDR1 SGHNT, CDR2 YYREEE (reference sequence). The CDR3 is CASTFGQGGGGYTF. Here the CDR3 DNA reads TGTGCCAGCACCTTCGGACAGGGCGGAGGTGGCTACACCTTC.

V gene TRBV29-1 combines with J gene TRBJ1-1; TRBD1 aligns across 7 bases. V lost 6 bases to trimming and J lost 8 bases; unmatched junction nucleotides: 9. The CDR3 consists of 12 residues. Germline V gene sequence: CDR1 SQVTM, CDR2 ANQGSEA. CDR3: CSVRVGQREAFF. For the CDR3, the DNA is TGCAGCGTCCGGGTGGGACAGAGAGAAGCTTTCTTT.

This clone occurred a few times. The chain joins TRBV29-1 to TRBJ1-2, with a tentative D call TRBD1 (5 bases). V was pared by 8 bases and J by 3 bases, with 16 bases between. Germline values: CDR1 SQVTM, CDR2 ANQGSEA. This CDR3 is 13 amino acids long. In nucleotides, the CDR3 is TGCAGCCCGTCGGGGGTTGCGTACTATGGCTACACCTTC. It translates to CSPSGVAYYGYTF.

The chain combines TRBV30 with TRBJ1-1; D gene uncertain. Germline CDR1 GTSNPN, CDR2 SVGIG (reference sequence). Trimming stripped 2 bases from V and 5 bases from J, with 9 bases between. The CDR3 has 12 amino acids. The CDR3 is CAWSFSRTEAFF. DNA of the CDR3: TGTGCCTGGAGTTTCAGTAGGACTGAAGCTTTCTTT.

A word on this clone: The sample carries other DNA sequences with the same CDR3. The chain carries TRBV29-1 and TRBJ1-2, with D hard to call. This CDR3 spans 12 amino acids. V lost 6 bases and J 0 bases, leaving 8 bases between the germline ends. In germline, CDR1 is SQVTM, CDR2 ANQGSEA. This chain's CDR3 is CSVRTSNYGYTF. The CDR3 DNA reads TGCAGCGTGCGGACTTCTAACTATGGCTACACCTTC.